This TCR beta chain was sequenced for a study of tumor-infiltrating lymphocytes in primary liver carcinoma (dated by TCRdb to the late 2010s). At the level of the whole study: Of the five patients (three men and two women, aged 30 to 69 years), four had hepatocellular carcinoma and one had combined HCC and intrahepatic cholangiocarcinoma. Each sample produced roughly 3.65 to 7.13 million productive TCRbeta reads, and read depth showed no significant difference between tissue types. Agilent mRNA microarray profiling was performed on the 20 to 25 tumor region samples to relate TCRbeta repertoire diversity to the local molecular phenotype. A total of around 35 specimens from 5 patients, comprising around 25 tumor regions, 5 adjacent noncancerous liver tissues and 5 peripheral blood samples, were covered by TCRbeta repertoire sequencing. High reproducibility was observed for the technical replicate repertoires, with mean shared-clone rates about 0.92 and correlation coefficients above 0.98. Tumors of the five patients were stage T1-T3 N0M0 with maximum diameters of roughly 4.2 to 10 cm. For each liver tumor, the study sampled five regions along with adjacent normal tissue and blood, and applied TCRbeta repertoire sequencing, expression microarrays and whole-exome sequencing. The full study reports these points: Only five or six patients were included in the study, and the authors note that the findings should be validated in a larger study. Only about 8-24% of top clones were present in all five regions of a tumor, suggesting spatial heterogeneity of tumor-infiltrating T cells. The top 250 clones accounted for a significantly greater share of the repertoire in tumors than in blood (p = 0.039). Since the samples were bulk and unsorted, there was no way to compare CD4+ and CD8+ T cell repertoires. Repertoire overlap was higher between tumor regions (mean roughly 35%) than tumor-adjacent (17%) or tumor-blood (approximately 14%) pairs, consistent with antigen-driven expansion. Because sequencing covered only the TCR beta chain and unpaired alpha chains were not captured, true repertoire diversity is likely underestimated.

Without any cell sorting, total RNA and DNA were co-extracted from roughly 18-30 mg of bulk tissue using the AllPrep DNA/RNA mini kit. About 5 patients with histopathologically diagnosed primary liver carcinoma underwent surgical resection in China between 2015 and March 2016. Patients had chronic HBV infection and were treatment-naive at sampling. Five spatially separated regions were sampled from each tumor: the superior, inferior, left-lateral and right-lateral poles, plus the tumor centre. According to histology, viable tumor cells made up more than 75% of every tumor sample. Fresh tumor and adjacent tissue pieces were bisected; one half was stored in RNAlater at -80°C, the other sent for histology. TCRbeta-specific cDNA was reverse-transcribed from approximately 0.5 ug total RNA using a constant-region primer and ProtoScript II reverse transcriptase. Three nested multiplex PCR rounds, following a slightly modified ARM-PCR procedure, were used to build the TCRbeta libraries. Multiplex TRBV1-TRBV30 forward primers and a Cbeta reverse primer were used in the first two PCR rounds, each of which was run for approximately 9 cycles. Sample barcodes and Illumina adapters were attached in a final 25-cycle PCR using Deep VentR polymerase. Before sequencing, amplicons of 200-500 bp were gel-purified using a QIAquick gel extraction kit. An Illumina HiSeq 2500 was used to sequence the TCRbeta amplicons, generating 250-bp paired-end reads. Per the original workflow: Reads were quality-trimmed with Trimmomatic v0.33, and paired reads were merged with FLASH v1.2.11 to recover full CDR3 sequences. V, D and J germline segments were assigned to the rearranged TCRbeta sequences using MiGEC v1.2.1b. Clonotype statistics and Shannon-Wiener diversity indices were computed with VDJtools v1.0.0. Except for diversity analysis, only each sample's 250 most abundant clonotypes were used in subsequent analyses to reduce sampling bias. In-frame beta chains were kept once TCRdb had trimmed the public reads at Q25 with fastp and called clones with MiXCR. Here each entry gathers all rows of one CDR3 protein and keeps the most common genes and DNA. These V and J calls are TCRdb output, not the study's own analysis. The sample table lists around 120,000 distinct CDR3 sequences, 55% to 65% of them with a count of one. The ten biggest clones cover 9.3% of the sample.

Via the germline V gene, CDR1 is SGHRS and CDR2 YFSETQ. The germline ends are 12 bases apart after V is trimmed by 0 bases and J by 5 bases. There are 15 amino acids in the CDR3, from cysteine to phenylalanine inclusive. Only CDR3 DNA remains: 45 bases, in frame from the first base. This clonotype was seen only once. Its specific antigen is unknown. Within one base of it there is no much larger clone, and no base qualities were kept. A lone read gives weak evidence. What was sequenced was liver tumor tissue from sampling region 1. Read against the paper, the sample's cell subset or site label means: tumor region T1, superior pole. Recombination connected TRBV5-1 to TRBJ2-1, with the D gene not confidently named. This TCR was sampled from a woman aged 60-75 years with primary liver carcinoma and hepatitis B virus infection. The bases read TGCGCCAGCAGCTTGGAAAGACATACGAACAATGAGCAGTTCTTC. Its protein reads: CASSLERHTNNEQFF.